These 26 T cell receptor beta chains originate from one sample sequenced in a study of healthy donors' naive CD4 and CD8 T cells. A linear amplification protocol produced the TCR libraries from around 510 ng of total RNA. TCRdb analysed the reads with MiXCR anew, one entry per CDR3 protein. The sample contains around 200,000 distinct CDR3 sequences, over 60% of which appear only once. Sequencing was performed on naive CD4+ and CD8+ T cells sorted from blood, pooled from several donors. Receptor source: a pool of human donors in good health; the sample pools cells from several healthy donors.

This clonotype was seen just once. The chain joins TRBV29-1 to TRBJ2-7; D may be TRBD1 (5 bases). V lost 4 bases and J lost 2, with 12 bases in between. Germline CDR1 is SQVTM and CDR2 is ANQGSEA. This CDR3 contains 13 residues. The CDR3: CSVVEGDPYEQYF. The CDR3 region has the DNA TGCAGCGTTGTGGAAGGGGATCCCTACGAGCAGTACTTC.

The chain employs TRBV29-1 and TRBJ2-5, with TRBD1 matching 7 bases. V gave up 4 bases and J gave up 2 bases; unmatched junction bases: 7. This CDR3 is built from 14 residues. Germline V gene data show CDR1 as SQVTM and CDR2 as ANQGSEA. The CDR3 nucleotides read TGCAGCGTTGCAAGCGGACAGGTTCAAGAGACCCAGTACTTC. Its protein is CSVASGQVQETQYF.

The CDR3: CSVGIPGTGYEQYF. CDR3 nucleotides: TGCAGCGTTGGGATCCCAGGGACTGGCTACGAGCAGTACTTC. The rearrangement uses TRBV29-1 and TRBJ2-7, with D perhaps TRBD2 (6 bases). The CDR3 is made up of 14 amino acids. Per the germline V gene, CDR1 is SQVTM and CDR2 is ANQGSEA. The ends were cut back, 4 bases at V and 3 bases at J, with 16 bases in the middle.

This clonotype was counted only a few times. In nucleotides, the CDR3 is TGCAGCGTTGAAAGCGTCCGGGCGGGGAATGAGCAGTTCTTC. This encodes CSVESVRAGNEQFF. The chain recombines TRBV29-1 with TRBJ2-1, with D perhaps matching TRBD2 (6 bases). The CDR3 runs 14 residues. The V end lost 2 bases, the J end lost 7 bases, and 15 bases lay between the germline ends. CDR1 and CDR2 from the germline V gene are SQVTM and ANQGSEA.

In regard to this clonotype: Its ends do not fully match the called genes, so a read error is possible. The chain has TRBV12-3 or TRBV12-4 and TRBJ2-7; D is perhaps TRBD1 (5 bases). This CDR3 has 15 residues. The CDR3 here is CAGSLNVGATYEQYF. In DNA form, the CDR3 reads TGTGCCGGCAGTTTAAATGTTGGGGCTACCTACGAGCAGTACTTC.

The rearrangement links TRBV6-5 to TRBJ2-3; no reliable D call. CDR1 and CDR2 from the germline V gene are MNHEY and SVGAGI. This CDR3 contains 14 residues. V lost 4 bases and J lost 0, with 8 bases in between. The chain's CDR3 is CASSSTSSTDTQYF. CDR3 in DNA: TGTGCCAGCAGTTCGACATCTAGCACAGATACGCAGTATTTT.

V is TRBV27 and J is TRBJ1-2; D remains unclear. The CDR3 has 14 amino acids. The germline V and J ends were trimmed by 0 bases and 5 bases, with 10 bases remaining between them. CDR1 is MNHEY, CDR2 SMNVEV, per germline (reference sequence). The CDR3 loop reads CASSLSGTAYGYTF. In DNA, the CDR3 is TGTGCCAGCAGTTTATCGGGTACCGCGTATGGCTACACCTTC.

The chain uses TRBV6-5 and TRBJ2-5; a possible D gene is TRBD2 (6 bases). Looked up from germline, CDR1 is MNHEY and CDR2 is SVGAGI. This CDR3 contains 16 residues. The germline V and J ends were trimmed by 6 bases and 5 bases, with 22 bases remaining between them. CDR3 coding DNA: TGTGCCAGCAGCGTCTCGGAGGGCCGCTTTGTGGAGACCCAGTACTTC. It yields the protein CASSVSEGRFVETQYF.

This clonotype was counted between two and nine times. The CDR3 sequence: CASSTTGYNEQFF. CDR3 DNA: TGTGCCAGTAGTACCACAGGGTACAATGAGCAGTTCTTC. The chain couples TRBV19 to TRBJ2-1, with D possibly being TRBD1 (6 bases). The CDR3 length is 13 residues. Trimming removed 4 bases at V and 4 bases at J, with 8 bases between. The germline V gene encodes CDR1 LNHDA and CDR2 SQIVND (reference sequence).

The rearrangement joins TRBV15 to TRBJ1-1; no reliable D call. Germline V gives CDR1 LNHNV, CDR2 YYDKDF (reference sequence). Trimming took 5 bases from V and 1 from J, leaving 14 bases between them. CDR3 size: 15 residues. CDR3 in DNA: TGTGCCACCAGCGGTAGCAGGAGGCGGAACACTGAAGCTTTCTTT. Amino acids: CATSGSRRRNTEAFF.

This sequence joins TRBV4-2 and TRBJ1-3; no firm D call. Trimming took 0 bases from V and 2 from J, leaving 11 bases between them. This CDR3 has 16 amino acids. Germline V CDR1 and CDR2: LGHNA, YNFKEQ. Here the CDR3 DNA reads TGTGCCAGCAGCCAAGAGGCGGTGCCTCCTGGAAACACCATATATTTT. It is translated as CASSQEAVPPGNTIYF.

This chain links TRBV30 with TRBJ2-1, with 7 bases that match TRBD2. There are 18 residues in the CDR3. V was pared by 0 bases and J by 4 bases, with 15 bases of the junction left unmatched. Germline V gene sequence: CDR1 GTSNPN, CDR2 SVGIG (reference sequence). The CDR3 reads CAWSVYFGELARYNEQFF. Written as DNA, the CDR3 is TGTGCCTGGAGTGTATATTTCGGTGAACTAGCGAGATACAATGAGCAGTTCTTC.

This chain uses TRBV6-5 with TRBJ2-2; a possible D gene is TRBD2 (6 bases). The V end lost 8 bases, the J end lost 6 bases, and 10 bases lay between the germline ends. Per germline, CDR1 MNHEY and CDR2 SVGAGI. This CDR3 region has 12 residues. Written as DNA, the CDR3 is TGTGCCAGCGACGGGGGTGCCGGGGAGCTGTTTTTT. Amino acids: CASDGGAGELFF.

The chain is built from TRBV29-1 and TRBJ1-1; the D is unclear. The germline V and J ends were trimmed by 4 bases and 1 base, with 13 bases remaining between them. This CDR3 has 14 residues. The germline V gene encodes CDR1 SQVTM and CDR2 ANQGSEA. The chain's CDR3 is CSVGPRGGNTEAFF. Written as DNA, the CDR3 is TGCAGCGTTGGGCCTCGTGGAGGGAACACTGAAGCTTTCTTT.

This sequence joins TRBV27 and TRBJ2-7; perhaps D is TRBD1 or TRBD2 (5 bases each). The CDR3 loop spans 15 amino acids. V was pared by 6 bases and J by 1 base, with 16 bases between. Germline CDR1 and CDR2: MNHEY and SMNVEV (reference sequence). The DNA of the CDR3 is TGTGCCAGCAGACACCAAAGGGACCTGTCCTACGAGCAGTACTTC. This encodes CASRHQRDLSYEQYF.

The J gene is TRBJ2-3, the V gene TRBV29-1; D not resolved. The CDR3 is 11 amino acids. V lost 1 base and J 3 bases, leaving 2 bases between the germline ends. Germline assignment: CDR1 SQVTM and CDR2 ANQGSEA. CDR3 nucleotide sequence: TGCAGCGTTGAAGTGACAGATACGCAGTATTTT. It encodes CSVEVTDTQYF.

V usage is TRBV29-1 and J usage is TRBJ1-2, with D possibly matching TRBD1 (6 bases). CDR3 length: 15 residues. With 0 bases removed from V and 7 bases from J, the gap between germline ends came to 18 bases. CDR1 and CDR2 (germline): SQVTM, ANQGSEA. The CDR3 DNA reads TGCAGCGTTGAAGATCCCCTTTTGACAGGTGGTGGCTACACCTTC. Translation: CSVEDPLLTGGGYTF.

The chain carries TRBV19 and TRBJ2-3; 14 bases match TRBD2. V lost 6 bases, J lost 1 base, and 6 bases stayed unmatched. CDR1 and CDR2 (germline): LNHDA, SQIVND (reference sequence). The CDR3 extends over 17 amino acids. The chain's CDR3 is CASSLQTSGRGTDTQYF. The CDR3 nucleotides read TGTGCCAGTAGCCTACAGACTAGCGGGAGGGGCACAGATACGCAGTATTTT.

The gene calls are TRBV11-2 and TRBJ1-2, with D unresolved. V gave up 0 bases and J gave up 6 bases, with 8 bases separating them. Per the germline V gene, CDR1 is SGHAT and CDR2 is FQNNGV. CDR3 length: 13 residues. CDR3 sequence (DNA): TGTGCCAGCAGCTTAGACCGAACCAATGGCTACACCTTC. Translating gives CASSLDRTNGYTF.

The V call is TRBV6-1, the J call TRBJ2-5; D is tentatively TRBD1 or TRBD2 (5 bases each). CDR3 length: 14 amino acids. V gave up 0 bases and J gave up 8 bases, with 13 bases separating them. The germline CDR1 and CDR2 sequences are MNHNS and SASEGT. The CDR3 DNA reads TGTGCCAGCAGTGAAGCGCTTCACCGGGGCACCCAGTACTTC. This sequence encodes CASSEALHRGTQYF.

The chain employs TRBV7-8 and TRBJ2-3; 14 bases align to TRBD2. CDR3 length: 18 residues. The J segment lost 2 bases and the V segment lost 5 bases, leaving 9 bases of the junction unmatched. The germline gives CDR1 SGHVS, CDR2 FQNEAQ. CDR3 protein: CASSTPTSGRVPTDTQYF. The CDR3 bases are TGTGCCAGCAGCACCCCGACTAGCGGGAGGGTCCCCACAGATACGCAGTATTTT. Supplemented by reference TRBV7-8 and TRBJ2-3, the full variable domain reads GAGVSQSPRYKVAKRGQDVALRCDPISGHVSLFWYQQALGQGPEFLTYFQNEAQLDKSGLPSDRFFAERPEGSVSTLKIQRTQQEDSAVYLCASSTPTSGRVPTDTQYFGPGTRLTVL.

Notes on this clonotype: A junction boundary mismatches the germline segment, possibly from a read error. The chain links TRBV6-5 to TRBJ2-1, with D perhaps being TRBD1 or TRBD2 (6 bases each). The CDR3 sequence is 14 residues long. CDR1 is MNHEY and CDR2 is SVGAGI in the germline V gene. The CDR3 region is CASSYGGSNNGQFF. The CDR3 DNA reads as TGTGCCAGCAGCTACGGGGGCTCAAACAATGGGCAGTTCTTC.

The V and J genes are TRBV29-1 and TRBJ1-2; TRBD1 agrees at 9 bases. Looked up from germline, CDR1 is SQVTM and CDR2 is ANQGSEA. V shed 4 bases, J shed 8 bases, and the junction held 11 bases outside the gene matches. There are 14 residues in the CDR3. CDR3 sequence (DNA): TGCAGCGTTGGGCGGGACAGGGCTCCAAAGGGCTACACCTTC. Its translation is CSVGRDRAPKGYTF.

DNA of the CDR3: TGTGCCAGCAGCTTGGGACCCATAGGGGGAAGGGATGAGCAGTTCTTC. It is translated as CASSLGPIGGRDEQFF. The chain has TRBV11-2 and TRBJ2-1, with D perhaps TRBD1 (6 bases). Germline V gives CDR1 SGHAT, CDR2 FQNNGV. CDR3 length equals 16 residues. Trimming cost V 3 bases and J 8 bases, with 20 bases left between them.

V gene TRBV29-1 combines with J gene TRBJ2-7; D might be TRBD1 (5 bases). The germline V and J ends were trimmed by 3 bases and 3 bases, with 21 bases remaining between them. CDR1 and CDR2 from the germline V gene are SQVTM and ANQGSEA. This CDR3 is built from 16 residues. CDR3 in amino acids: CSVDSLHFPTDYEQYV. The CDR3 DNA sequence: TGCAGCGTTGACTCCCTTCACTTCCCGACAGACTACGAGCAGTACGTC.

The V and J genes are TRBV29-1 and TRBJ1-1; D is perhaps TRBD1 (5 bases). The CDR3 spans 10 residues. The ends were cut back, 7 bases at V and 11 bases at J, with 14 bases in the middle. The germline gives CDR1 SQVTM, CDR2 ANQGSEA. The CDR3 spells CSAKTEEAFF. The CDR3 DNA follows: TGCAGCGCAAAGACAGAAGAGGCTTTCTTT. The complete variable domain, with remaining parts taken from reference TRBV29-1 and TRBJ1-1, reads SAVISQKPSRDICQRGTSLTIQCQVDSQVTMMFWYRQQPGQSLTLIATANQGSEATYESGFVIDKFPISRPNLTFSTLTVSNMSPEDSSIYLCSAKTEEAFFGQGTRLTVV.